The clone carrying this T cell receptor beta chain was counted ten times or more. Synthesis of TCR cDNA relied on 5'RACE template switching, which attached a universal primer site and UMIs. MiXCR was run by TCRdb on the 5' RACE reads, yielding one entry per CDR3 protein. The sample lists 100,000 or so distinct CDR3 sequences, about 8.4% occurring once. This entry comes from a study of T cells after yellow fever vaccination. Study results and caveats: Abundant contaminating clonotypes from the bulk population could appear in FACS-sorted repertoires. Reappearance after the booster was seen for most primary-vaccination clones, at more than 95% CD4 and about 90% CD8. The CD4 compartment and the CD8 compartment contained a small share of clonotypes in common.

This CDR3 spans 11 amino acids. Deletions cut 2 bases from V and 8 bases from J, with 4 bases between. Sequencing used CD8+ T cells not binding an NS4B(214-222) dextramer, sorted from PBMCs, obtained around 15 days after the first yellow fever vaccination. The chain carries TRBV12-3 or TRBV12-4 and TRBJ2-1, with unresolved D. This clonotype was sampled from a man younger than 30 who received the YFV17D yellow fever vaccine. CDR3 DNA: TGTGCCAGCAGTTTAAAGCATGAGCAGTTCTTC. Encoded protein: CASSLKHEQFF.